This T cell receptor beta chain was sequenced in a study of T cell responses to AZD1222 COVID-19 vaccine. Study findings and constraints: Repertoires were sampled only after the peak T cell response.

The CDR3 contains 16 residues. CDR1 is SGHDT and CDR2 is YYEEEE in the germline V gene. V was pared by 3 bases and J by 8 bases, with 23 bases between. The method was immunoSEQ multiplex PCR; TCRdb's version includes in-frame clones alone and lacks a portion of them. The table has roughly 100,000 clones, about 90% seen once. This clone came up once. Its specificity is not known. The source of this sequence is an adult in good health. This chain links TRBV5-6 with TRBJ1-2; no clear D gene. Material: peripheral blood, obtained on day 0 of AZD1222 vaccination. The CDR3 here is CASSSFYAHGSGGYTF. The CDR3 DNA follows: TGTGCCAGCAGCTCGTTTTACGCACACGGTAGTGGCGGCTACACCTTC.